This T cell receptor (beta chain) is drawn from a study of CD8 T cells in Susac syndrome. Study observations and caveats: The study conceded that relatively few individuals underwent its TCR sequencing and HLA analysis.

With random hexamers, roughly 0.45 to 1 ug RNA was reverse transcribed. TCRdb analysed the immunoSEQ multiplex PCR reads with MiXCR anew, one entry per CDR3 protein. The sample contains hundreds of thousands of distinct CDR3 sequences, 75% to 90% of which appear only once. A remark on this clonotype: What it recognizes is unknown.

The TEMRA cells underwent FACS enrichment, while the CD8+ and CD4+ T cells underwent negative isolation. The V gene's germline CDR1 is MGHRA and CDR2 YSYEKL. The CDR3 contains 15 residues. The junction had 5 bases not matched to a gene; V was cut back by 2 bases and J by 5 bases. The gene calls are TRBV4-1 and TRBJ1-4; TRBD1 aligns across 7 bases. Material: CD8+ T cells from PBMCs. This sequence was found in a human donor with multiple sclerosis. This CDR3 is CASSQRGPENEKLFF. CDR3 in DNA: TGCGCCAGCAGCCAAAGGGGGCCCGAAAATGAAAAACTGTTTTTT.